This TCR beta chain originates from a study of T cell changes during pregnancy in multiple sclerosis. Libraries were prepared by immunoSEQ multiplex PCR; TCRdb keeps only in-frame clonotypes and omits some of them. This sample has some 64,000 clones; about nine tenths occur once, and the top ten carry about 2.3%. V lost 6 bases and J lost 2, with 11 bases in between. Germline CDR1 reads SGHTA; CDR2 reads FQGTGA. This CDR3 has 13 amino acids. Sequences were derived from peripheral blood, sampled in the first trimester of pregnancy. The receptor was isolated from a female donor with multiple sclerosis, enrolled in a pregnancy study. The chain carries TRBV7-3 and TRBJ2-7; a weak D match, TRBD1 (5 bases). The CDR3 region is CASSRQPTYEQYF. Written as DNA, the CDR3 is TGTGCCAGCAGTCGACAGCCAACCTACGAGCAGTACTTC.